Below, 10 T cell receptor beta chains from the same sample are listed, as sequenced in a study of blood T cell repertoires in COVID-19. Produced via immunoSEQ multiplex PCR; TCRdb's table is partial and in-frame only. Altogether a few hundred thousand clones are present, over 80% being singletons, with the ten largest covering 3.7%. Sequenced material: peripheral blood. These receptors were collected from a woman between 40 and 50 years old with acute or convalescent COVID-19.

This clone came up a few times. The CDR3 here is CASRYSGVNEKLFF. For the CDR3, the DNA is TGTGCCAGCAGATATTCGGGGGTAAATGAAAAACTGTTTTTT. The chain uses TRBV7-2 and TRBJ1-4; D possibly corresponds to TRBD1 (5 bases). Trimming shortened V by 6 bases and J by 5 bases, and 13 bases separated the two germline ends. The CDR3 totals 14 residues. The V gene's germline CDR1 is SGHTA and CDR2 FQGNSA. The full variable domain, completed using reference TRBV7-2 and TRBJ1-4, is GAGVSQSPSNKVTEKGKDVELRCDPISGHTALYWYRQSLGQGLEFLIYFQGNSAPDKSGLPSDRFSAERTGGSVSTLTIQRTQQEDSAVYLCASRYSGVNEKLFFGSGTQLSVL.

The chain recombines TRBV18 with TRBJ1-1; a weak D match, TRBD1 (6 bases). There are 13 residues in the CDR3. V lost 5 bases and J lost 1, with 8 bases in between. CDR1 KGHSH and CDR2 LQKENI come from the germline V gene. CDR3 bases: TGTGCCAGCTCATCGGGACAGAACACTGAAGCTTTCTTT. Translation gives CASSSGQNTEAFF.

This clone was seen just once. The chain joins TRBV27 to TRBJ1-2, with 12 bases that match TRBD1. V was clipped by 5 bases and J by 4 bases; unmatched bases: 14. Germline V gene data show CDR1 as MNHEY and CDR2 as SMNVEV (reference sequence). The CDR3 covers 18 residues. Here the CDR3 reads CASSPGQGAPPSLYGYTF. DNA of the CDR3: TGTGCCAGCAGTCCGGGACAGGGGGCGCCCCCTTCACTCTATGGCTACACCTTC.

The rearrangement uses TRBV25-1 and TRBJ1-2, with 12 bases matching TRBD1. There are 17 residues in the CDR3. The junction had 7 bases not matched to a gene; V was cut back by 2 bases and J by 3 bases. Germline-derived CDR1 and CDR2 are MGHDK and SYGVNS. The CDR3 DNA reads TGTGCCAGCAGTGAAATGGGACAGGGGGCGCGTGACTATGGCTACACCTTC. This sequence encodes CASSEMGQGARDYGYTF.

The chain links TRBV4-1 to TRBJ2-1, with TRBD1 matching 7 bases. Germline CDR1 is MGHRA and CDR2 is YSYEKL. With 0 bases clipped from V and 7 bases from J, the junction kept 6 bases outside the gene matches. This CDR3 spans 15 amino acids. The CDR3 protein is CASSQDKGGGNEQFF. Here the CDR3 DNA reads TGCGCCAGCAGCCAAGATAAAGGGGGCGGGAATGAGCAGTTCTTC.

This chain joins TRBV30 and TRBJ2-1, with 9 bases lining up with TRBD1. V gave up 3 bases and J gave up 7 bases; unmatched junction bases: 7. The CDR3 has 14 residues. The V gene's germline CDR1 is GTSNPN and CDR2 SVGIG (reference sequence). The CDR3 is CAWSHGTGTNEQFF. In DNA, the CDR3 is TGTGCCTGGAGCCATGGGACAGGGACAAATGAGCAGTTCTTC. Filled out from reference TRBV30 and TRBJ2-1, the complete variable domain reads SQTIHQWPATLVQPVGSPLSLECTVEGTSNPNLYWYRQAAGRGLQLLFYSVGIGQISSEVPQNLSASRPQDRQFILSSKKLLLSDSGFYLCAWSHGTGTNEQFFGPGTRLTVL.

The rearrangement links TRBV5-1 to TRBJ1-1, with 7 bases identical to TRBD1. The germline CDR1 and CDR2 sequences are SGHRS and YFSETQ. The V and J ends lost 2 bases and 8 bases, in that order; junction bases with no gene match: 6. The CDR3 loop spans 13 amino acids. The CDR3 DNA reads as TGCGCCAGCAGCTTAAAAGGGACAGAAGAAGCTTTCTTT. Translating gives CASSLKGTEEAFF.

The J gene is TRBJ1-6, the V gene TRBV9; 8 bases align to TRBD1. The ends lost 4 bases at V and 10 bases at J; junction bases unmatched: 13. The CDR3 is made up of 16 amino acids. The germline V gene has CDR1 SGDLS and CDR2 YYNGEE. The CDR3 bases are TGTGCCAGCAGCCCCCGGACAGGGTCGGTTTTGTCACCCCTCCACTTT. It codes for CASSPRTGSVLSPLHF.

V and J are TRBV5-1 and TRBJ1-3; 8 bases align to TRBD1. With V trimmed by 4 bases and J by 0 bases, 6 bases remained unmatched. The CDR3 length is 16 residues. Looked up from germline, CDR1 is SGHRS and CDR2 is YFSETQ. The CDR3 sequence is CASSISGGSSGNTIYF. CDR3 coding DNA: TGCGCCAGCAGCATTTCAGGGGGCTCCTCTGGAAACACCATATATTTT.

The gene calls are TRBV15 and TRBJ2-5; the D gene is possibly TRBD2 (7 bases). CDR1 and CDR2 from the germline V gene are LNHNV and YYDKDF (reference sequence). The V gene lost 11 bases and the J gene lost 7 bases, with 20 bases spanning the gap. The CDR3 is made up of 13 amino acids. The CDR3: CAFSSSGGGTQYF. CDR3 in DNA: TGTGCCTTCTCCTCTAGCGGAGGGGGGACCCAGTACTTC.